One and the same sample provided the 8 T cell receptor beta chains below, sequenced in a study of cytomegalovirus exposure and HLA in healthy donors. PCR primers comprised 60 Vbeta and 13 Jbeta primers. Here immunoSEQ multiplex PCR was the method, and the copy in TCRdb shows in-frame clones only, minus some. This sample has under 250,000 clones, with 65% to 85% found just once. Sequenced: PBMCs. Receptor source: a man aged 45-60 years in good health and CMV-seronegative.

This clone was observed a few times. The chain joins TRBV11-2 to TRBJ2-1; 14 bases match TRBD2. CDR3 size: 18 residues. V lost 0 bases to trimming and J lost 7 bases; unmatched junction nucleotides: 8. CDR1 is SGHAT and CDR2 is FQNNGV in the germline V gene. As DNA, the CDR3 is TGTGCCAGCAGCTTAGACCCACAGACTAGCGGGAGGGGTAATGAGCAGTTCTTC. Its protein is CASSLDPQTSGRGNEQFF.

The rearrangement joins TRBV5-1 to TRBJ2-2, with TRBD1 as a possible D gene (6 bases). Germline CDR1 and CDR2: SGHRS and YFSETQ. The V end lost 0 bases, the J end lost 4 bases, and 10 bases lay between the germline ends. This CDR3 has 15 residues. CDR3 sequence reads: CASSLEGHLTGELFF. The CDR3 DNA reads TGCGCCAGCAGCTTGGAGGGACACCTCACCGGGGAGCTGTTTTTT.

This sequence joins TRBV7-9 and TRBJ2-1, with 10 bases lining up with TRBD2. CDR1 and CDR2 from the germline V gene are SEHNR and FQNEAQ (reference sequence). Unmatched junction bases numbered 7, after V lost 0 bases and J lost 2 bases. CDR3 length: 18 residues. The DNA of the CDR3 is TGTGCCAGCAGCTTAGCTTCAAAAGCGGGAGGGACCTACAATGAGCAGTTCTTC. Residues: CASSLASKAGGTYNEQFF.

This chain uses TRBV6-1 with TRBJ2-7; the match to TRBD1 covers 9 bases. The CDR3 totals 14 residues. Trimming took 5 bases from V and 3 from J; bases not matched to a gene: 5. Germline CDR1 and CDR2: MNHNS and SASEGT. The CDR3 here is CASSPGTGIYEQYF. CDR3 nucleotides: TGTGCCAGCAGTCCCGGGACAGGGATCTACGAGCAGTACTTC.

The chain is built from TRBV5-1 and TRBJ1-3; maybe TRBD1 (6 bases). CDR1 is SGHRS and CDR2 is YFSETQ in the germline V gene. V gave up 3 bases and J gave up 1 base, with 11 bases separating them. This CDR3 spans 15 amino acids. Here the CDR3 reads CASSSDGTSGNTIYF. In nucleotides, the CDR3 is TGCGCCAGCAGCTCAGATGGGACATCTGGAAACACCATATATTTT.

The chain combines TRBV4-1 with TRBJ2-1; 10 positions agree with TRBD2. This CDR3 comprises 17 residues. Per germline, CDR1 MGHRA and CDR2 YSYEKL. V dropped 1 base and J dropped 2; count of bases not matched to a gene: 5. For the CDR3, the DNA is TGCGCCAGCAGCCAAGTGGCTAGCGGGGGTCCCTACAATGAGCAGTTCTTC. This gives the protein CASSQVASGGPYNEQFF.

The rearrangement uses TRBV18 and TRBJ2-6; the D gene is possibly TRBD1 (5 bases). This CDR3 has 17 amino acids. The V gene lost 4 bases and the J gene lost 0 bases, with 13 bases spanning the gap. From germline, CDR1 is KGHSH and CDR2 LQKENI. This CDR3 reads CASSRDSLHSGANVLTF. The CDR3 DNA follows: TGTGCCAGCTCACGAGACAGTTTACACTCTGGGGCCAACGTCCTGACTTTC.

The rearrangement uses TRBV2 and TRBJ2-5; D remains ambiguous. CDR3 size: 11 residues. The germline CDR1 and CDR2 sequences are SNHLY and FYNNEI. The V and J ends lost 7 bases and 4 bases respectively, with 7 bases between them. This chain's CDR3 is CASIVRETQYF. As DNA, the CDR3 is TGTGCCAGCATCGTCCGAGAGACCCAGTACTTC.